These 11 T cell receptor beta chains came from one sample sequenced in a study of OX40 agonist ivuxolimab in advanced cancers. The table came from immunoSEQ multiplex PCR; TCRdb's copy has only in-frame clones and leaves some out. The sample contains about 66,000 clones, approximately 78% of which appear only once. The sample consisted of CD4+ or CD8+ T cells sorted from blood, taken in a trial of the OX40 agonist ivuxolimab. Receptors originate from an adult with an advanced solid tumor such as melanoma, head and neck, liver or kidney cancer.

This clone was seen only once. V usage is TRBV27 and J usage is TRBJ1-6; D is undetermined. Per the germline V gene, CDR1 is MNHEY and CDR2 is SMNVEV (reference sequence). This CDR3 comprises 15 residues. V lost 7 bases to trimming and J lost 0 bases, with 10 bases between them. The CDR3 is CASKDGSSYNSPLHF. CDR3 DNA sequence: TGTGCCAGCAAGGACGGGAGCTCCTATAATTCACCCCTCCACTTT.

Only one count was recorded for this clone. This chain connects TRBV30 to TRBJ2-2, with 7 bases lining up with TRBD1. V lost 3 bases to trimming and J lost 6 bases; unmatched junction nucleotides: 4. The germline CDR1 and CDR2 sequences are GTSNPN and SVGIG (reference sequence). CDR3 length: 13 amino acids. CDR3 loop: CAWRTGFAGELFF. The CDR3 DNA sequence: TGTGCCTGGAGGACAGGGTTCGCCGGGGAGCTGTTTTTT. Using reference TRBV30 and TRBJ2-2 for the parts outside the CDR3, the full variable domain is SQTIHQWPATLVQPVGSPLSLECTVEGTSNPNLYWYRQAAGRGLQLLFYSVGIGQISSEVPQNLSASRPQDRQFILSSKKLLLSDSGFYLCAWRTGFAGELFFGEGSRLTVL.

The chain combines TRBV21-1 with TRBJ2-3; TRBD2 was called by the table and not checked on the DNA. TRBV21-1 is described as a pseudogene. This CDR3 is built from 14 residues. In nucleotides, the CDR3 is TGTGCCAGCAGCATCGAGGGTTACACAGATACGCAGTATTTT. This gives the protein CASSIEGYTDTQYF.

This chain uses TRBV20-1 with TRBJ2-5; 10 bases line up with TRBD1. J gave up 6 bases and V 7 bases, and 2 bases lay outside the gene matches. The CDR3 spans 11 residues. The germline V gene has CDR1 DFQATT and CDR2 SNEGSKA (reference sequence). The CDR3 DNA sequence: TGCAGTGGGGACAGGGGTCAGACCCAGTACTTC. Its protein is CSGDRGQTQYF.

The V and J genes are TRBV7-9 and TRBJ2-2; TRBD1 matches 7 bases. J lost 7 bases, V lost 5 bases, and 10 bases had no gene match. CDR3 length equals 15 residues. Germline V lookup: CDR1 SEHNR, CDR2 FQNEAQ (reference sequence). CDR3 coding DNA: TGTGCCAGCAGCAACCAAGACAGGGCAGGCGGGGAGCTGTTTTTT. Translating gives CASSNQDRAGGELFF.

V usage is TRBV6-5 and J usage is TRBJ1-3; D is possibly TRBD1 (6 bases). In germline, CDR1 is MNHEY, CDR2 SVGAGI. V was cut by 7 bases and J by 1 base, with 11 bases left in between. The CDR3 totals 14 residues. The CDR3 loop is CASTGGGSGNTIYF. The CDR3 DNA sequence: TGTGCCAGCACAGGAGGGGGTTCTGGAAACACCATATATTTT.

The J gene is TRBJ1-2, the V gene TRBV7-9; no clear D. There are 14 residues in the CDR3. From germline, CDR1 is SEHNR and CDR2 FQNEAQ (reference sequence). V was clipped by 5 bases and J by 2 bases, with 12 bases between them. This CDR3 is CASSVAGRNYGYTF. CDR3 in DNA: TGTGCCAGCAGCGTCGCCGGGAGAAACTATGGCTACACCTTC.

The chain couples TRBV6-5 to TRBJ1-2, with a possible D match to TRBD1 (6 bases). Germline V gene sequence: CDR1 MNHEY, CDR2 SVGAGI. V was pared by 6 bases and J by 1 base, with 12 bases between. The CDR3 spans 14 residues. The CDR3 nucleotides are TGTGCCAGCAGGGAGACAGGCATTAACTATGGCTACACCTTC. Translated: CASRETGINYGYTF.

This clone appeared a few times. The J gene is TRBJ1-2, the V gene TRBV7-9; D is unclear. Germline CDR1 and CDR2: SEHNR and FQNEAQ (reference sequence). CDR3 length equals 14 residues. The V gene lost 2 bases and the J gene lost 1 base, with 8 bases spanning the gap. The CDR3 protein is CASSLLADNYGYTF. DNA for the CDR3: TGTGCCAGCAGCTTACTGGCAGATAACTATGGCTACACCTTC. Variable domain in full (rest from reference TRBV7-9 and TRBJ1-2): DTGVSQNPRHKITKRGQNVTFRCDPISEHNRLYWYRQTLGQGPEFLTYFQNEAQLEKSRLLSDRFSAERPKGSFSTLEIQRTEQGDSAMYLCASSLLADNYGYTFGSGTRLTVV.

The genes are TRBV9 and TRBJ2-3; D gene ambiguous. The germline V gene encodes CDR1 SGDLS and CDR2 YYNGEE. The CDR3 spans 14 residues. Trimming stripped 3 bases from V and 0 bases from J, with 8 bases between. The CDR3 coding sequence is TGTGCCAGCAGCGGGTCCTACAGCACAGATACGCAGTATTTT. Its protein product is CASSGSYSTDTQYF.

The gene calls are TRBV29-1 and TRBJ2-1; 9 bases map to TRBD2. Germline V gene sequence: CDR1 SQVTM, CDR2 ANQGSEA. The junction had 7 bases not matched to a gene; V was cut back by 6 bases and J by 4 bases. The CDR3 runs to 14 residues. The CDR3 nucleotides read TGCAGCGTAGCTAGCGGGAAACGTTACAATGAGCAGTTCTTC. It specifies CSVASGKRYNEQFF.